Below are 30 T cell receptor beta chains sequenced from a single sample in a study of T cells in Graves' hyperthyroidism and ophthalmopathy. RNA transcripts were the template for amplifying TCR beta CDR3 regions. The TCR CDR3 first-round RT-PCR relied on the HTBI primer set. TCRdb independently ran MiXCR on the multiplex PCR reads; one entry per CDR3 protein. The data contain over 650,000 distinct CDR3 sequences, 45% of them seen just once; the ten biggest clones take up less than 9%. Source material: peripheral blood or thyroid tissue (not recorded which). The origin of the receptors is an adult man with Graves' disease, either hyperthyroidism or ophthalmopathy (not recorded which).

The chain employs TRBV24-1 and TRBJ1-2; a weak D match, TRBD1 (6 bases). This CDR3 contains 14 residues. Germline V gene data show CDR1 as KGHDR and CDR2 as SFDVKD. The V end lost 11 bases, the J end lost 6 bases, and 21 bases lay between the germline ends. In DNA form, the CDR3 reads TGTGCCAGCTCCCCTCCCGGGGGGCATCATGGCTACACCTTC. This encodes CASSPPGGHHGYTF.

This rearrangement joins TRBV20-1 to TRBJ1-6; 9 bases map to TRBD1. The germline gives CDR1 DFQATT, CDR2 SNEGSKA (reference sequence). With 4 bases clipped from V and 5 bases from J, the junction kept 6 bases outside the gene matches. The CDR3 totals 15 residues. The CDR3 nucleotides are TGCAGTGCTACAGGGACAGGGAGCGATAATTCACCCCTCCACTTT. This gives the protein CSATGTGSDNSPLHF.

The V and J genes are TRBV29-1 and TRBJ2-7, with D possibly TRBD2 on 6 matching bases. Between the trimmed V and J ends, which lost 5 bases and 1 base, there was a span of 21 bases. CDR3 length: 16 amino acids. Germline V gives CDR1 SQVTM, CDR2 ANQGSEA. The CDR3 DNA follows: TGCAGCGTTAAAGGTGGCGGGGATAGGGCTTCCTACGAGCAGTACTTC. Translating gives CSVKGGGDRASYEQYF.

This chain links TRBV28 with TRBJ2-6, with D hard to call. Deletions cut 6 bases from V and 2 bases from J, with 20 bases between. The CDR3 totals 18 residues. Germline-derived CDR1 and CDR2 are MDHEN and SYDVKM. This CDR3 reads CASSPSPHTVAGANVLTF. As DNA, the CDR3 is TGTGCCAGCAGCCCGAGTCCCCACACAGTGGCTGGGGCCAACGTCCTGACTTTC.

The chain employs TRBV6-5 and TRBJ2-7, with D possibly being TRBD1 (5 bases). The CDR3 consists of 14 residues. Trimming took 0 bases from V and 2 from J, leaving 8 bases between them. Germline lookup yields CDR1 MNHEY and CDR2 SVGAGI. In DNA, the CDR3 is TGTGCCAGCAGTTACTCGCGGACAACCTACGAGCAGTACTTC. It yields the protein CASSYSRTTYEQYF.

This clonotype came up a few times. The rearrangement links TRBV7-9 to TRBJ1-2; 9 bases match TRBD1. The CDR3 length is 18 residues. J gave up 4 bases and V 0 bases, and 12 bases lay outside the gene matches. The germline V gene has CDR1 SEHNR and CDR2 FQNEAQ (reference sequence). CDR3 sequence reads: CASSLAGLETGGSYGYTF. CDR3 coding DNA: TGTGCCAGCAGCTTAGCGGGTCTCGAGACAGGGGGTTCCTATGGCTACACCTTC. The whole variable domain, remainder taken from reference TRBV7-9 and TRBJ1-2, is DTGVSQNPRHKITKRGQNVTFRCDPISEHNRLYWYRQTLGQGPEFLTYFQNEAQLEKSRLLSDRFSAERPKGSFSTLEIQRTEQGDSAMYLCASSLAGLETGGSYGYTFGSGTRLTVV.

This clonotype was recorded at least ten times. The chain is built from TRBV7-3 and TRBJ1-2; TRBD1 agrees at 8 bases. The CDR3 loop spans 14 amino acids. After removal of 4 bases from V and 6 bases from J, the junction contained 7 bases not matched to a gene. Germline loops: CDR1 SGHTA, CDR2 FQGTGA. The CDR3 reads CASSSAGGDDGYTF. The CDR3 region has the DNA TGTGCCAGCAGCTCTGCAGGGGGCGATGATGGCTACACCTTC.

The table lists this clonotype with many counts. The chain recombines TRBV29-1 with TRBJ1-4; a weak D match, TRBD1 (5 bases). The V gene's germline CDR1 is SQVTM and CDR2 ANQGSEA. The CDR3 is 14 residues long. Trimming removed 4 bases from V and 0 bases from J, with 9 bases in between. CDR3 nucleotides: TGCAGCGTTGCCTCGGGGGCAACTAATGAAAAACTGTTTTTT. It encodes CSVASGATNEKLFF.

This clonotype was detected many times. This rearrangement joins TRBV7-9 to TRBJ2-6; D is unresolved. V gave up 6 bases and J gave up 0 bases, with 6 bases separating them. The germline V gene encodes CDR1 SEHNR and CDR2 FQNEAQ (reference sequence). There are 14 residues in the CDR3. CDR3 in amino acids: CASRDISGANVLTF. The CDR3 nucleotides read TGTGCCAGCAGAGATATCTCTGGGGCCAACGTCCTGACTTTC.

A few counts support this clonotype. The V call is TRBV20-1, the J call TRBJ2-7; D tentatively reads TRBD1 or TRBD2 (5 bases each). The CDR3 length is 11 residues. The V gene lost 5 bases and the J gene lost 7 bases, with 12 bases spanning the gap. Germline lookup yields CDR1 DFQATT and CDR2 SNEGSKA (reference sequence). CDR3 in amino acids: CSAGGAGEQYF. CDR3 coding DNA: TGCAGTGCTGGAGGTGCAGGGGAGCAGTACTTC.

Concerning this clonotype: Just one base apart from a much larger clone, this may be a read error. The chain combines TRBV2 with TRBJ1-6, with 8 bases that match TRBD1. This CDR3 has 17 amino acids. Germline V gene lookup returns CDR1 SNHLY and CDR2 FYNNEI. V was clipped by 3 bases and J by 11 bases; unmatched bases: 15. CDR3 amino acids: CASSESGGASWAPPLHF. CDR3 coding DNA: TGTGCCAGCAGTGAGTCAGGGGGCGCGTCATGGGCCCCACCCCTCCACTTT.

The chain has TRBV20-1 and TRBJ2-7; D may be TRBD2 (5 bases). This CDR3 is built from 17 residues. Germline V gene data show CDR1 as DFQATT and CDR2 as SNEGSKA (reference sequence). The V end was cut by 0 bases, the J end by 0 bases, with 18 bases between. The CDR3 sequence is CSARDPFRGLSSYEQYF. DNA for the CDR3: TGCAGTGCTAGAGATCCCTTCCGCGGACTTAGCTCCTACGAGCAGTACTTC.

This clonotype was detected only a few times. V gene TRBV12-3 or TRBV12-4 combines with J gene TRBJ1-1; no reliable D call. V was clipped by 8 bases and J by 2 bases, with 9 bases between them. The CDR3 has 12 residues. CDR3 sequence: CASVGPNTEAFF. CDR3 in DNA: TGTGCCAGCGTTGGACCAAACACTGAAGCTTTCTTT.

The rearrangement links TRBV2 to TRBJ1-5; D not resolved. CDR1 and CDR2 (germline): SNHLY, FYNNEI. V lost 6 bases and J lost 9, with 6 bases in between. This CDR3 comprises 10 residues. CDR3 amino acids: CASRSGPQHF. CDR3 bases: TGTGCCAGCAGATCAGGGCCCCAGCATTTT.

This chain connects TRBV19 to TRBJ1-5, with D tentatively TRBD1 (6 bases). The CDR3 loop spans 16 amino acids. Trimming cost V 9 bases and J 3 bases, with 21 bases left between them. Germline CDR1 is LNHDA and CDR2 is SQIVND (reference sequence). The CDR3 reads CASGERGTGANQPQHF. CDR3 DNA: TGTGCCAGCGGGGAGAGAGGAACGGGGGCCAATCAGCCCCAGCATTTT.

A word on this clonotype: Relative to the germline gene, one junction end is altered; a read error may explain this. V gene TRBV7-9 combines with J gene TRBJ1-4; TRBD1 aligns across 9 bases. This CDR3 is 15 amino acids long. The germline CDR1 and CDR2 sequences are SEHNR and FQNEAQ (reference sequence). In DNA form, the CDR3 reads TGCGCCAGCAGCGCCGTACAGGGGGCTCAGGAAAAACTGTTTTTT. Translated: CASSAVQGAQEKLFF.

The rearrangement links TRBV15 to TRBJ1-2; D might be TRBD1 (5 bases). Between the trimmed V and J ends, which lost 4 bases and 7 bases, there was a span of 22 bases. Germline lookup yields CDR1 LNHNV and CDR2 YYDKDF (reference sequence). The CDR3 is made up of 16 amino acids. The CDR3 protein is CATSTGHRHTRAGYTF. CDR3 in DNA: TGTGCCACCAGCACCGGACACCGACACACTAGGGCTGGCTACACCTTC.

This clonotype appeared many times. Here the CDR3 reads CATSRGRQGAYEQYF. In DNA form, the CDR3 reads TGTGCCACCAGCAGGGGTCGACAGGGGGCCTACGAGCAGTACTTC. The chain combines TRBV15 with TRBJ2-7, with 9 bases lining up with TRBD1. Germline V lookup: CDR1 LNHNV, CDR2 YYDKDF (reference sequence). CDR3 length: 15 residues. Losses at the gene ends were 3 bases for V and 2 bases for J; bases not matched to a gene: 5. Supplemented by reference TRBV15 and TRBJ2-7, the full variable domain reads DAMVIQNPRYQVTQFGKPVTLSCSQTLNHNVMYWYQQKSSQAPKLLFHYYDKDFNNEADTPDNFQSRRPNTSFCFLDIRSPGLGDTAMYLCATSRGRQGAYEQYFGPGTRLTVT.

This chain joins TRBV10-3 and TRBJ2-7; 8 positions agree with TRBD1. CDR3 length: 12 residues. Germline CDR1 reads ENHRY; CDR2 reads SYGVKD. With 8 bases clipped from V and 6 bases from J, the junction kept 6 bases outside the gene matches. The CDR3 reads CAIQGQVSEQYF. DNA of the CDR3: TGTGCCATCCAGGGACAGGTATCCGAGCAGTACTTC.

This clonotype was counted many times. CDR3 bases: TGTGCCAGCAGTTTAGCGGATCATCAGCCCCAGCATTTT. It codes for CASSLADHQPQHF. This rearrangement joins TRBV12-3 or TRBV12-4 to TRBJ1-5; D is ambiguous. The germline V and J ends were trimmed by 0 bases and 5 bases, with 5 bases remaining between them. CDR3 length equals 13 residues.

This clonotype occurred once. The chain has TRBV7-9 and TRBJ1-6, with D hard to call. The CDR3 sequence is 15 residues long. Trimming took off 1 base at V and 10 bases at J, with 14 bases between the two ends. CDR1 and CDR2 from the germline V gene are SEHNR and FQNEAQ (reference sequence). As DNA, the CDR3 is TGTGCCAGCAGCTTAGACGATACTGGAAGATCACCCCTCCACTTT. As protein: CASSLDDTGRSPLHF.

The rearrangement links TRBV25-1 to TRBJ1-2; D may be TRBD1 (6 bases). Germline assignment: CDR1 MGHDK and CDR2 SYGVNS. The CDR3 runs 13 residues. V lost 8 bases and J 3 bases, leaving 13 bases between the germline ends. CDR3 nucleotide sequence: TGTGCCAGCCCCGTCGAGGGGGACTATGGCTACACCTTC. Residues: CASPVEGDYGYTF.

This chain uses TRBV9 with TRBJ2-5, with 7 bases matching TRBD2. V gave up 3 bases and J gave up 1 base; unmatched junction bases: 21. Germline V lookup: CDR1 SGDLS, CDR2 YYNGEE. This CDR3 contains 20 residues. CDR3 in amino acids: CASSEGWGSPQRGFQETQYF. For the CDR3, the DNA is TGTGCCAGCAGCGAAGGGTGGGGTTCTCCTCAGCGGGGTTTCCAAGAGACCCAGTACTTC.

There are many counts of this clonotype. The gene calls are TRBV2 and TRBJ1-5; no clear D. V lost 1 base and J 7 bases, leaving 11 bases between the germline ends. The CDR3 has 14 residues. Germline values: CDR1 SNHLY, CDR2 FYNNEI. CDR3 in DNA: TGTGCCAGCAGTGAAGGGCGAGGGAACCAGCCCCAGCATTTT. Protein product: CASSEGRGNQPQHF.

This clonotype was seen ten or more times. V usage is TRBV24-1 and J usage is TRBJ1-2; unclear D gene. Trimming pared 0 bases from V and 5 bases from J, leaving 9 bases between. The germline CDR1 and CDR2 sequences are KGHDR and SFDVKD. The CDR3 extends over 14 amino acids. The CDR3 nucleotides read TGTGCCACCAGTGATTTGTCCTCGCAGTATGGCTACACCTTC. Protein: CATSDLSSQYGYTF.

The gene calls are TRBV12-3 or TRBV12-4 and TRBJ1-4, with D tentatively TRBD1 (6 bases). The CDR3 contains 13 residues. The CDR3 reads CASGPLGAEKLFF. The CDR3 DNA reads TGTGCTAGTGGTCCTCTGGGGGCCGAAAAACTGTTTTTT.

At least ten counts were recorded for this clonotype. The chain couples TRBV12-3 or TRBV12-4 to TRBJ1-2, with TRBD1 as a possible D gene (6 bases). The V end was cut by 0 bases, the J end by 8 bases, with 22 bases between. The CDR3 covers 17 residues. The CDR3 sequence is CASSLALQGQGAMGYTF. The CDR3 DNA reads TGTGCCAGCAGTTTAGCGCTCCAGGGGCAAGGGGCTATGGGCTACACCTTC.

V usage is TRBV29-1 and J usage is TRBJ2-7; 9 bases match TRBD1. The J segment lost 5 bases and the V segment lost 4 bases, leaving 9 bases of the junction unmatched. This CDR3 is 14 amino acids long. Per the germline V gene, CDR1 is SQVTM and CDR2 is ANQGSEA. The CDR3 here is CSVASGTGLHEQYF. CDR3 coding DNA: TGCAGCGTTGCATCCGGGACAGGGCTCCACGAGCAGTACTTC.

This clonotype came up a few times. The chain employs TRBV5-1 and TRBJ1-2; D unclear. CDR1 is SGHRS and CDR2 is YFSETQ in the germline V gene. CDR3 size: 13 residues. Trimming left V 0 bases short and J 7 bases short, with 10 bases between. The CDR3 here is CASSLVVAAGYTF. CDR3 bases: TGCGCCAGCAGCTTGGTAGTAGCGGCTGGCTACACCTTC.

This clonotype was counted many times. The V and J genes are TRBV29-1 and TRBJ2-7; a possible D gene is TRBD1 (6 bases). The CDR3 covers 13 residues. Trimming shortened V by 2 bases and J by 5 bases, and 13 bases separated the two germline ends. The germline V gene encodes CDR1 SQVTM and CDR2 ANQGSEA. In DNA form, the CDR3 reads TGCAGCGTTGAATCTGCAGGGACAAACGAGCAGTACTTC. It specifies CSVESAGTNEQYF.